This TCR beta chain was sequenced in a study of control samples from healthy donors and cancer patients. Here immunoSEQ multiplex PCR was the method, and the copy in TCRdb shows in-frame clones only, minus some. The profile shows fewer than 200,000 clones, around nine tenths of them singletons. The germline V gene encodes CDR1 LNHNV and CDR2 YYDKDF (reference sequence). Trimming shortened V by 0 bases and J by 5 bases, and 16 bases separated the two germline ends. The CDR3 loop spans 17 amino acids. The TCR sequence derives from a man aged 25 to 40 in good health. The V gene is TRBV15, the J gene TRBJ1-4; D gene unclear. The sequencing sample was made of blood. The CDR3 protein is CATSRDPLSVPNEKLFF. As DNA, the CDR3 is TGTGCCACCAGCAGAGATCCTCTAAGCGTCCCGAATGAAAAACTGTTTTTT.